The 14 T cell receptor beta chains in this list originate from one sample, sequenced in a study of T cell responses to AZD1222 COVID-19 vaccine (dated by TCRdb to the early 2020s). According to the study, the label for this sample's time point signals: baseline before first vaccination. Libraries were prepared through the immunoSEQ multiplex PCR assay. Here the immuneACCESS table is served through TCRdb, limited to in-frame sequences with V and J called. Missing clones are a known gap in these copies; in checked studies unresolved V genes cover under half, and the rest lacks a known reason. The sample records about 100,000 clones, less than 90% of which are singletons. The biggest ten clones account for over 15% of the sample. The material was peripheral blood, obtained on day 0 of AZD1222 vaccination. These TCRs come from an adult in good health.

The chain joins TRBV18 to TRBJ2-6; D is unresolved. The V end was cut by 3 bases, the J end by 0 bases, with 9 bases between. CDR3 length: 16 amino acids. Germline-derived CDR1 and CDR2 are KGHSH and LQKENI. CDR3 region: CASSPVADSGANVLTF. For the CDR3, the DNA is TGTGCCAGCTCACCGGTTGCGGACTCTGGGGCCAACGTCCTGACTTTC.

This clone came up once. The chain has TRBV9 and TRBJ1-1, with D unresolved. The CDR3 has 13 amino acids. Trimming stripped 4 bases from V and 0 bases from J, with 7 bases between. Germline-derived CDR1 and CDR2 are SGDLS and YYNGEE. CDR3 amino acids: CASSFTMNTEAFF. DNA for the CDR3: TGTGCCAGCAGCTTCACTATGAACACTGAAGCTTTCTTT.

The V call is TRBV7-2, the J call TRBJ2-7, with D perhaps assigned TRBD1 or TRBD2 (5 bases each). V dropped 5 bases and J dropped 3 bases, with 14 bases sitting between them. The germline CDR1 and CDR2 sequences are SGHTA and FQGNSA. The CDR3 contains 14 residues. The CDR3 nucleotides are TGTGCCAGCAGCATCCAGGGTGGAGGCTACGAGCAGTACTTC. Its translation: CASSIQGGGYEQYF.

The chain is built from TRBV2 and TRBJ1-5; TRBD1 agrees at 10 bases. The germline gives CDR1 SNHLY, CDR2 FYNNEI. The length of the CDR3 is 16 residues. The V gene end was trimmed by 3 bases and the J gene end by 2 bases; junction bases not matched to a gene: 4. CDR3 DNA: TGTGCCAGCAGTGACCGACAGGGGGCGGGCAATCAGCCCCAGCATTTT. Its translation is CASSDRQGAGNQPQHF.

V is TRBV6-5 and J is TRBJ2-7, with D possibly TRBD1 on 6 matching bases. This CDR3 has 15 amino acids. V shed 0 bases and J shed 3 bases, with 12 bases lying between them. From germline, CDR1 is MNHEY and CDR2 SVGAGI. CDR3 sequence reads: CASSYSSAQGYEQYF. The CDR3 DNA follows: TGTGCCAGCAGTTACTCGAGTGCACAGGGCTACGAGCAGTACTTC.

The chain has TRBV10-3 and TRBJ1-4; D may be TRBD1 (6 bases). The CDR3 has 14 amino acids. The germline gives CDR1 ENHRY, CDR2 SYGVKD. The V end was cut by 4 bases, the J end by 7 bases, with 13 bases between. CDR3 loop: CAISATGDTEKLFF. CDR3 bases: TGTGCCATCAGTGCGACAGGAGATACTGAAAAACTGTTTTTT.

V and J are TRBV30 and TRBJ1-5, with no clear D. V was shortened by 3 bases and J by 7 bases, with 7 bases between the two germline ends. The CDR3 runs 11 residues. Germline assignment: CDR1 GTSNPN and CDR2 SVGIG (reference sequence). CDR3 DNA: TGTGCCTGGAGAGTGTCGCAGCCCCAGCATTTT. Amino acids: CAWRVSQPQHF.

The gene calls are TRBV19 and TRBJ2-5; TRBD2 aligns across 8 bases. The V and J ends lost 5 bases and 4 bases, in that order; junction bases with no gene match: 18. The CDR3 is 18 amino acids. Germline V gene sequence: CDR1 LNHDA, CDR2 SQIVND (reference sequence). CDR3 region: CASSPRGSGAPCGETQYF. The CDR3, as DNA: TGTGCCAGTAGTCCCCGGGGTAGCGGGGCTCCTTGCGGAGAGACCCAGTACTTC.

A single count supports this clone. The chain uses TRBV2 and TRBJ2-7; a possible D gene is TRBD1 (7 bases). Germline CDR1 is SNHLY and CDR2 is FYNNEI. Deletions cut 5 bases from V and 2 bases from J, with 13 bases between. This CDR3 is 14 amino acids long. CDR3 sequence (DNA): TGTGCCAGCAGTCTACAGGGGACTCCCTACGAGCAGTACTTC. Translation gives CASSLQGTPYEQYF.

The V and J genes are TRBV29-1 and TRBJ2-3, with D perhaps matching TRBD1 or TRBD2 (7 bases each). CDR1 is SQVTM and CDR2 is ANQGSEA in the germline V gene. This CDR3 is 16 amino acids long. Trimming pared 6 bases from V and 0 bases from J, leaving 19 bases between. The CDR3, as DNA: TGCAGCGTAGAGGGGAGGGGGCGTCCCAGCACAGATACGCAGTATTTT. This gives the protein CSVEGRGRPSTDTQYF.

This CDR3 is CASRKGQLDSPLHF. CDR3 nucleotide sequence: TGTGCCAGCAGAAAGGGACAGCTCGATTCACCCCTCCACTTT. The genes are TRBV5-4 and TRBJ1-6, with 7 bases lining up with TRBD1. The CDR3 has 14 residues. V shed 5 bases, J shed 8 bases, and the junction held 7 bases outside the gene matches. Germline CDR1 is SGHNT and CDR2 is YYREEE (reference sequence).

The CDR3 nucleotides are TGTGCCAGTAGTCCGGGACCGCAGAACACTGAAGCTTTCTTT. Its translation is CASSPGPQNTEAFF. The chain uses TRBV19 and TRBJ1-1, with a tentative D call TRBD1 (5 bases). Trimming left V 5 bases short and J 1 base short, with 11 bases between. The CDR3 extends over 14 amino acids. Germline V gives CDR1 LNHDA, CDR2 SQIVND (reference sequence).

This clone has a handful of counts. The chain employs TRBV12-3 or TRBV12-4 and TRBJ2-2, with 7 bases fitting TRBD2. The junction had 4 bases not matched to a gene; V was cut back by 5 bases and J by 7 bases. The CDR3 runs 13 residues. Here the CDR3 DNA reads TGTGCCAGCAGTATAAGGACTAGCGGGGAGCTGTTTTTT. This encodes CASSIRTSGELFF.

This rearrangement joins TRBV5-1 to TRBJ1-1, with 9 bases that match TRBD1. The CDR3 spans 14 residues. J lost 5 bases, V lost 4 bases, and 6 bases had no gene match. The germline V gene has CDR1 SGHRS and CDR2 YFSETQ. CDR3 in amino acids: CASSTGQGFTEAFF. DNA of the CDR3: TGCGCCAGCAGCACGGGACAGGGTTTTACTGAAGCTTTCTTT.